A single sample gave rise to the 21 T cell receptor beta chains below, sequenced in a study of shared clonotypes between healthy human individuals. Only in-frame clones appear in the TCRdb table, and some are missing; sequencing was by immunoSEQ multiplex PCR. The table has 800,000 to 1,200,000 clones, 75% to 85% seen once. Sequencing was carried out using memory CD4+ T cells from PBMCs. This sample's subset: CD45RA-negative fraction. The source of these receptors is a young man in good health. Some clones in this sample may be carry-over from other donors' samples.

CDR3 amino acids: CASSQEGAVNYGYTF. The CDR3 DNA reads as TGTGCCAGCAGCCAAGAGGGCGCAGTCAACTATGGCTACACCTTC. This chain connects TRBV14 to TRBJ1-2; D not certain. The CDR3 runs 15 residues. Between the trimmed V and J ends, which lost 0 bases and 2 bases, there was a span of 10 bases. The germline V gene has CDR1 SGHDN and CDR2 FVKESK.

The J gene is TRBJ2-7, the V gene TRBV5-5, with 9 bases that match TRBD1. Germline CDR1 reads SGHKS; CDR2 reads YYEKEE (reference sequence). With V trimmed by 1 base and J by 3 bases, 8 bases remained unmatched. This CDR3 is built from 16 residues. The chain's CDR3 is CASSLLGDRDYYEQYF. The CDR3 nucleotides are TGTGCCAGCAGCTTGCTGGGGGACAGGGATTACTACGAGCAGTACTTC. The full variable domain, rest sourced from reference TRBV5-5 and TRBJ2-7, is DAGVTQSPTHLIKTRGQQVTLRCSPISGHKSVSWYQQVLGQGPQFIFQYYEKEERGRGNFPDRFSARQFPNYSSELNVNALLLGDSALYLCASSLLGDRDYYEQYFGPGTRLTVT.

The chain couples TRBV5-1 to TRBJ2-3, with D possibly matching TRBD2 (5 bases). This CDR3 comprises 16 residues. V was pared by 6 bases and J by 3 bases, with 20 bases between. The germline V gene encodes CDR1 SGHRS and CDR2 YFSETQ. CDR3 amino acids: CASNLLATRATDTQYF. The CDR3 coding sequence is TGCGCCAGCAACCTTCTAGCAACCCGGGCGACAGATACGCAGTATTTT.

The chain is built from TRBV6-6 and TRBJ2-1; 7 nucleotides match TRBD2. The ends lost 6 bases at V and 4 bases at J; junction bases unmatched: 12. The germline gives CDR1 MNHNY, CDR2 SVGAGI (reference sequence). The CDR3 is 16 residues long. The CDR3 loop reads CASRGKGLPPYNEQFF. The CDR3 region has the DNA TGTGCCAGCAGGGGGAAGGGACTACCTCCTTACAATGAGCAGTTCTTC.

V is TRBV4-1 and J is TRBJ2-7; TRBD2 aligns across 7 bases. CDR3 size: 14 residues. With 4 bases clipped from V and 1 base from J, the junction kept 4 bases outside the gene matches. Germline V lookup: CDR1 MGHRA, CDR2 YSYEKL. CDR3 DNA: TGCGCCAGCAGCCGTCGACTAGCATCCTACGAGCAGTACTTC. Translated, it gives CASSRRLASYEQYF.

The chain carries TRBV14 and TRBJ2-7; TRBD2 is a possible D gene (6 bases). Trimming left V 6 bases short and J 5 bases short, with 11 bases between. The CDR3 spans 12 residues. CDR1 SGHDN and CDR2 FVKESK come from the germline V gene. CDR3 in DNA: TGTGCCAGCAGGCATCGCGGGGACGAGCAGTACTTC. Amino acid sequence: CASRHRGDEQYF.

The chain uses TRBV7-2 and TRBJ2-7; 8 nucleotides line up with TRBD2. V gave up 4 bases and J gave up 0 bases; unmatched junction bases: 5. CDR3 length: 15 residues. From germline, CDR1 is SGHTA and CDR2 FQGNSA. The CDR3 spells CASSSPGLGSYEQYF. In DNA, the CDR3 is TGTGCCAGCAGCTCACCGGGACTAGGCTCCTACGAGCAGTACTTC.

In its sample, this clone was seen a few times. The CDR3 spells CASKGQGSYEQYF. The DNA of the CDR3 is TGTGCCAGCAAGGGACAGGGATCCTACGAGCAGTACTTC. The genes are TRBV6-6 and TRBJ2-7; 9 bases line up with TRBD1. The CDR3 has 13 amino acids. Trimming removed 7 bases from V and 1 base from J; junction bases left unmatched: 2. The germline CDR1 and CDR2 sequences are MNHNY and SVGAGI (reference sequence).

The rearrangement uses TRBV29-1 and TRBJ2-2; TRBD2 matches at 9 bases. The germline V gene encodes CDR1 SQVTM and CDR2 ANQGSEA. The CDR3 has 14 residues. Losses at the gene ends were 6 bases for V and 2 bases for J; bases not matched to a gene: 4. As DNA, the CDR3 is TGCAGCGTAGATAGCGGGGGCAACACCGGGGAGCTGTTTTTT. It is translated as CSVDSGGNTGELFF.

The V and J genes are TRBV2 and TRBJ2-3, with 9 bases that match TRBD2. Per the germline V gene, CDR1 is SNHLY and CDR2 is FYNNEI. Germline trimming cut 6 bases from V and 0 bases from J; bases unmatched to any gene: 7. CDR3 length: 16 amino acids. The DNA of the CDR3 is TGTGCCAGCAGCGTCAGGGGACTAGCCAGCACAGATACGCAGTATTTT. Protein product: CASSVRGLASTDTQYF.

CDR3 region: CATSRESTTQETQYF. The CDR3 coding sequence is TGTGCCACCAGCAGAGAGTCTACAACCCAAGAGACCCAGTACTTC. The chain has TRBV15 and TRBJ2-5; D gene unclear. CDR1 is LNHNV and CDR2 is YYDKDF in the germline V gene (reference sequence). The CDR3 is 15 residues long. Deletions cut 0 bases from V and 1 base from J, with 9 bases between.

The V gene is TRBV28, the J gene TRBJ2-5; D gene unclear. The DNA end favors TRBJ2-7, so the J call may be wrong. This CDR3 has 13 amino acids. Germline-derived CDR1 and CDR2 are MDHEN and SYDVKM. The CDR3 DNA reads TGTGCCATACTCCCGGACGGAGCCTACGAGCAGTACTTC. It translates to CAILPDGAYEQYF.

The gene calls are TRBV21-1 and TRBJ2-7. TRBV21-1 is designated a pseudogene. The CDR3 is 15 amino acids. CDR3 residues: CASSTHPQTGWEQYF. CDR3 sequence (DNA): TGTGCCAGCAGCACACATCCTCAGACGGGCTGGGAGCAGTACTTC.

The J gene is TRBJ2-1, the V gene TRBV28; D is ambiguous. The CDR3 sequence is 15 residues long. Germline-derived CDR1 and CDR2 are MDHEN and SYDVKM. V was trimmed by 2 bases and J by 7 bases, leaving 15 bases between them. The CDR3 reads CASSLGVGVRNEQFF. The CDR3 DNA reads as TGTGCCAGCAGTTTAGGGGTCGGCGTACGGAATGAGCAGTTCTTC.

The chain has TRBV11-2 and TRBJ2-2; maybe TRBD2 (6 bases). The CDR3 contains 16 residues. Germline CDR1 SGHAT, CDR2 FQNNGV. V was clipped by 1 base and J by 1 base, with 10 bases between them. The CDR3, as DNA: TGTGCCAGCAGCTTAGGTAGCGGAGGGAACACCGGGGAGCTGTTTTTT. Encoded protein: CASSLGSGGNTGELFF.

CDR3 sequence reads: CASSLTGGTKAFF. CDR3 bases: TGTGCCAGCAGCTTAACGGGAGGGACTAAAGCTTTCTTT. The V gene is TRBV7-3, the J gene TRBJ1-1, with D perhaps matching TRBD1 (5 bases). Germline CDR1 reads SGHTA; CDR2 reads FQGTGA. The germline V and J ends were trimmed by 0 bases and 9 bases, with 11 bases remaining between them. CDR3 length equals 13 residues.

The V gene is TRBV18, the J gene TRBJ1-5; D not certain. Deletions cut 3 bases from V and 3 bases from J, with 9 bases between. CDR1 is KGHSH, CDR2 LQKENI, per germline. This CDR3 contains 14 residues. The CDR3: CASSPDGVNQPQHF. The CDR3 DNA follows: TGTGCCAGCTCACCCGATGGGGTCAATCAGCCCCAGCATTTT.

The J gene is TRBJ2-1, the V gene TRBV10-1; a weak D match, TRBD2 (5 bases). This CDR3 is 14 amino acids long. Germline V CDR1 and CDR2: WNHNN, SYGVQD (reference sequence). The V gene lost 2 bases and the J gene lost 5 bases, with 10 bases spanning the gap. CDR3 coding DNA: TGCGCCAGCAGTGAGGGTTGGGAGAACAATGAGCAGTTCTTC. Its translation: CASSEGWENNEQFF.

This clone came up a few times. The chain recombines TRBV9 with TRBJ2-7; 9 nucleotides align to TRBD1. The CDR3 covers 15 residues. V lost 0 bases, J lost 6 bases, and 7 bases stayed unmatched. The germline CDR1 and CDR2 sequences are SGDLS and YYNGEE. The CDR3 region is CASSVGGTGIGEQYF. The CDR3 DNA follows: TGTGCCAGCAGCGTAGGTGGGACAGGGATCGGCGAGCAGTACTTC.

V usage is TRBV28 and J usage is TRBJ1-6, with TRBD1 matching 7 bases. The V gene end was trimmed by 6 bases and the J gene end by 7 bases; junction bases not matched to a gene: 9. Germline CDR1 and CDR2: MDHEN and SYDVKM. The CDR3 length is 15 residues. The CDR3 region is CASSRGQVSNSPLHF. The CDR3 region has the DNA TGTGCCAGCAGCCGAGGACAGGTCAGCAATTCACCCCTCCACTTT.

This chain connects TRBV5-4 to TRBJ1-1, with unresolved D. The germline V gene encodes CDR1 SGHNT and CDR2 YYREEE (reference sequence). The CDR3 length is 14 residues. V lost 4 bases, J lost 5 bases, and 15 bases lay in between. The CDR3 reads CASSPGGSRTEAFF. In DNA, the CDR3 is TGTGCCAGCAGCCCAGGCGGGAGTAGAACTGAAGCTTTCTTT.